The entry that follows covers one TCR beta chain sequence. No antigen is known for it. CDR1 MNHNS and CDR2 SASEGT come from the germline V gene. The CDR3 consists of 13 residues. V was clipped by 6 bases and J by 4 bases, with 10 bases between them. Sequencing was performed with immunoSEQ multiplex PCR; in TCRdb, only in-frame clones are kept and a portion is missing. The table lists about 110,000 clones, around 90% of them singletons. The data are from a study of OX40 agonist ivuxolimab in advanced cancers. Study-wide points: Averaged across samples, CD8+ T cells carried more expanded clones than CD4+ did.

The source of this sequence is an adult with an advanced solid tumor such as melanoma, head and neck, liver or kidney cancer. The chain carries TRBV6-1 and TRBJ1-5; D might be TRBD1 (5 bases). Sequenced material: CD4+ or CD8+ T cells sorted from blood, taken in a trial of the OX40 agonist ivuxolimab. CDR3 nucleotides: TGTGCCAGCAGAAGGGACGGGAATCAGCCCCAGCATTTT. The encoded protein is CASRRDGNQPQHF.